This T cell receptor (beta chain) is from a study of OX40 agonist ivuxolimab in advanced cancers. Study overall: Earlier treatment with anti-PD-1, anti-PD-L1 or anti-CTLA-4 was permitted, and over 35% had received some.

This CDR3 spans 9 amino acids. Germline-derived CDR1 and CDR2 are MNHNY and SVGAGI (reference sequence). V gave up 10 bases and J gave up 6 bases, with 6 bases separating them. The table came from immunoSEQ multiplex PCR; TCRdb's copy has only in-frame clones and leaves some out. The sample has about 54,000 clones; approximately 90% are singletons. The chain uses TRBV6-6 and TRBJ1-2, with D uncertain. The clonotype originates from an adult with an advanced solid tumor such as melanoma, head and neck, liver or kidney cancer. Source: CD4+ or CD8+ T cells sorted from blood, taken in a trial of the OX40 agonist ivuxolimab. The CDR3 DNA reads TGTGCCACCGAGAATGGCTACACCTTC. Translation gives CATENGYTF.